This TCR beta chain was documented in a study of T-cell memory formation after mild COVID-19. Findings and limits, study-wide: From day 15 to 85, contracting clones were balanced between CD4 and CD8, whereas later expanders leaned toward CD4+. In second-wave clones peaking day 37, SARS-CoV-2 specificity remained unconfirmed. Cross-reactive memory appears to have joined, as suggested by some responding clones showing up in pre-infection memory.

Trimming left V 0 bases short and J 1 base short, with 13 bases between. Germline CDR1 reads SGHRS; CDR2 reads YFSETQ. The CDR3 is 16 amino acids. There are a few counts of this clonotype. What it recognizes is unknown. The 5'RACE method, run with constant-segment primers, produced TCR alpha and TCR beta cDNA libraries (carrying sample barcodes and UMIs). TCRdb used MiXCR to reprocess the 5' RACE reads, holding one entry per CDR3 protein. Counted here are 350,000 to 400,000 distinct CDR3 sequences, 20% to 25% occurring once; the ten biggest clones make up approximately 12%. The genes are TRBV5-1 and TRBJ1-1; D is uncertain. This TCR was sampled from an adult woman who had mild COVID-19 (a few samples of this study predate the infection). Cell type and time point are not known. Sequenced: PBMCs or a T cell subset sorted from them (not recorded which). CDR3 residues: CASSLAGQIRNTEAFF. The CDR3 DNA reads TGCGCCAGCAGCTTGGCCGGCCAGATCAGGAACACTGAAGCTTTCTTT.